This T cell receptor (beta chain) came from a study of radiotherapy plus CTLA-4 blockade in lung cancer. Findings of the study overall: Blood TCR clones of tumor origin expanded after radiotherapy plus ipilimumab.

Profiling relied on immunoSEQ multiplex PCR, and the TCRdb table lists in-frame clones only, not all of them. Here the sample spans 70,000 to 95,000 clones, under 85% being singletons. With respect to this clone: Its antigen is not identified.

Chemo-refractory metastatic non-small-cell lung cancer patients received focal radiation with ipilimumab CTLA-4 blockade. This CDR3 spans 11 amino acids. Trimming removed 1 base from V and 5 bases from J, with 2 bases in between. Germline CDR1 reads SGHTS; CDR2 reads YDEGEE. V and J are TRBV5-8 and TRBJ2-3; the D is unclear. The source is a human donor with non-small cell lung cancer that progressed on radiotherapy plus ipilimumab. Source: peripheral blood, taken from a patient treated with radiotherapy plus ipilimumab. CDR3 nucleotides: TGTGCCAGCAGCTTGATAGATACGCAGTATTTT. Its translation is CASSLIDTQYF. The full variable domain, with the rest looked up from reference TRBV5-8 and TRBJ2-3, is EAGVTQSPTHLIKTRGQQATLRCSPISGHTSVYWYQQALGLGLQFLLWYDEGEERNRGNFPPRFSGRQFPNYSSELNVNALELEDSALYLCASSLIDTQYFGPGTRLTVL.